Following are 2 T cell receptor beta chains from one sample sequenced in a study of T cell responses to AZD1222 COVID-19 vaccine. Libraries were prepared by immunoSEQ multiplex PCR; TCRdb keeps only in-frame clonotypes and omits some of them. The sample gives just under 85,000 clones, 80% to 90% of which show up once; around 6.7% is in the top ten. The sample here was peripheral blood, taken on day 0 of AZD1222 vaccination. These receptors all stem from an adult in good health.

This clone was detected only a few times. The CDR3 DNA reads as TGTGCCAGCAGTGACAGGATCTACGAGCAGTACTTC. Translating it yields CASSDRIYEQYF. The rearrangement links TRBV6-1 to TRBJ2-7; D is uncertain. This CDR3 is 12 amino acids long. CDR1 MNHNS and CDR2 SASEGT come from the germline V gene. Between the trimmed V and J ends, which lost 3 bases and 3 bases, there was a span of 6 bases.

J is TRBJ2-1 and V is TRBV6-2 or TRBV6-3; 9 bases fit TRBD1. Trimming took 0 bases from V and 2 from J; bases not matched to a gene: 2. CDR3 length: 16 residues. The germline V gene encodes CDR1 MNHEY and CDR2 SVGEGT. Written as DNA, the CDR3 is TGTGCCAGCAGTTACTCACAGGGGGCCGCCTACAATGAGCAGTTCTTC. Amino acids: CASSYSQGAAYNEQFF.